The T cell receptor (beta chain) under discussion was sequenced for a study of control samples from healthy donors and cancer patients. Germline loops: CDR1 SGHVS, CDR2 FQNEAQ. Unmatched junction bases numbered 15, after V lost 4 bases and J lost 0 bases. The CDR3 has 20 residues. The protocol was immunoSEQ multiplex PCR, while the TCRdb copy is restricted to in-frame clones and leaves out a portion. The sample consists of roughly 100,000 clones, 92% of them appearing once. The V gene is TRBV7-8, the J gene TRBJ2-2, with 9 bases identical to TRBD2. The sample taken for sequencing was blood. This clonotype was sampled from a human donor in good health. The donor label of this sample is uncertain. CDR3 DNA sequence: TGTGCCAGCAGCTCCGCCGGGCGGGGGGGAATCTCGGCGAACACCGGGGAGCTGTTTTTT. Translation: CASSSAGRGGISANTGELFF.